The 12 T cell receptor beta chains given below trace back to one sample, sequenced in a study of human T cells and chemical hapten exposure. One entry per CDR3 protein, called by TCRdb with MiXCR from the RACE reads. This table holds 84,000 or so distinct CDR3 sequences, roughly a tenth found once. Stated time point: patch test 1, 2 weeks after DPC sensitization. Treatment of the sample: therapeutic diphenylcyclopropenone sensitization with weekly scalp DPC. The input for sequencing was whole blood, taken in connection with sensitization to the hapten diphenylcyclopropenone (DPC). These receptors were taken from a middle-aged man with alopecia areata. Some clones in this sample may be carry-over from other donors' samples.

This clonotype was seen a handful of times. V gene TRBV20-1 combines with J gene TRBJ2-5; TRBD2 agrees at 11 bases. Germline V gene lookup returns CDR1 DFQATT and CDR2 SNEGSKA (reference sequence). The CDR3 loop spans 16 amino acids. V shed 2 bases, J shed 1 base, and the junction held 6 bases outside the gene matches. DNA for the CDR3: TGCAGTGCTAGACGTCCGGGACTAGCGGTCCAAGAGACCCAGTACTTC. Protein sequence: CSARRPGLAVQETQYF.

The chain combines TRBV7-2 with TRBJ2-7; TRBD1 matches at 9 bases. Trimming cost V 5 bases and J 2 bases; bases outside gene matches: 7. CDR1 SGHTA and CDR2 FQGNSA come from the germline V gene. The length of the CDR3 is 15 residues. CDR3: CASSPKGQGPYEQYF. The CDR3 DNA follows: TGTGCCAGCAGCCCGAAGGGACAGGGCCCCTACGAGCAGTACTTC.

This sequence joins TRBV7-8 and TRBJ2-3; possibly TRBD1 for D (6 bases). Trimming removed 4 bases from V and 7 bases from J, with 12 bases in between. CDR1 and CDR2 from the germline V gene are SGHVS and FQNEAQ. This CDR3 region has 13 residues. The CDR3 bases are TGTGCCAGCAGCTCCCCGGGGACAAATACGCAGTATTTT. Protein: CASSSPGTNTQYF.

J is TRBJ1-2 and V is TRBV30, with no clear D. V lost 4 bases to trimming and J lost 4 bases, with 13 bases between them. CDR3 length: 13 amino acids. Germline CDR1 is GTSNPN and CDR2 is SVGIG (reference sequence). The DNA for the CDR3 is TGTGCCTGGAACATCGAGCGCTCCTATGGCTACACCTTC. This codes for CAWNIERSYGYTF.

The chain joins TRBV6-5 to TRBJ1-4; D is unresolved. The germline gives CDR1 MNHEY, CDR2 SVGAGI. The CDR3 has 11 amino acids. The ends were cut back, 8 bases at V and 10 bases at J, with 11 bases in the middle. The CDR3 spells CASGKEGKLFF. The DNA for the CDR3 is TGTGCCAGCGGTAAAGAGGGAAAACTGTTTTTT.

This clonotype was observed many times. The CDR3 DNA sequence: TGTGCCAGCACTTTCAGCAATCAGCCCCAGCATTTT. Its protein product is CASTFSNQPQHF. The rearrangement uses TRBV6-2 or TRBV6-3 and TRBJ1-5, with D hard to call. V was clipped by 7 bases and J by 1 base, with 5 bases between them. The CDR3 totals 12 residues. CDR1 MNHEY and CDR2 SVGEGT come from the germline V gene.

V gene TRBV29-1 combines with J gene TRBJ1-1; D gene ambiguous. Trimming left V 5 bases short and J 5 bases short, with 15 bases between. The germline CDR1 and CDR2 sequences are SQVTM and ANQGSEA. The CDR3 length is 13 residues. CDR3 bases: TGCAGCGTTCGGAGATCCCTGGGGACTGAAGCTTTCTTT. Translation: CSVRRSLGTEAFF.

This clonotype has just a few counts. J is TRBJ2-1 and V is TRBV30; 7 bases agree with TRBD1. This CDR3 has 12 residues. V lost 4 bases to trimming and J lost 10 bases; unmatched junction nucleotides: 7. Germline lookup yields CDR1 GTSNPN and CDR2 SVGIG (reference sequence). CDR3 amino acids: CAWNRGGGEQFF. The CDR3, as DNA: TGTGCCTGGAACCGAGGGGGCGGCGAGCAGTTCTTC.

The genes are TRBV15 and TRBJ2-7; 7 nucleotides match TRBD2. Germline CDR1 reads LNHNV; CDR2 reads YYDKDF (reference sequence). This CDR3 region has 14 residues. The CDR3 region is CATSRDFLAREQNV. The DNA for the CDR3 is TGTGCCACCAGCAGAGATTTCTTGGCGCGGGAGCAGAACGTC.

This clonotype was counted between two and nine times. The V call is TRBV5-6, the J call TRBJ2-7, with 7 bases lining up with TRBD2. This CDR3 is built from 16 residues. The V gene end was trimmed by 4 bases and the J gene end by 5 bases; junction bases not matched to a gene: 15. From germline, CDR1 is SGHDT and CDR2 YYEEEE. CDR3: CASSPLLIGRINEQYF. CDR3 sequence (DNA): TGTGCCAGCAGCCCCCTCCTAATCGGGAGGATTAACGAGCAGTACTTC.

The rearrangement joins TRBV12-3 or TRBV12-4 to TRBJ2-1; 10 bases map to TRBD2. Unmatched junction bases numbered 23, after V lost 5 bases and J lost 7 bases. CDR3 length: 20 residues. CDR3: CASSVLPGLAHFRSRNEQFF. The DNA of the CDR3 is TGTGCCAGCAGTGTACTTCCGGGACTAGCGCACTTTAGGTCGAGGAATGAGCAGTTCTTC.

This chain connects TRBV30 to TRBJ1-1, with 7 positions matching TRBD1. The CDR3 totals 10 residues. V lost 4 bases and J lost 10; bases outside the gene matches: 3. Per germline, CDR1 GTSNPN and CDR2 SVGIG (reference sequence). CDR3 residues: CAWIQGGAFF. CDR3 nucleotide sequence: TGTGCCTGGATTCAGGGGGGAGCTTTCTTT.